The 25 T cell receptor beta chains listed next were all sequenced from one sample in a study of shared clonotypes between healthy human individuals. The table came from immunoSEQ multiplex PCR; TCRdb's copy has only in-frame clones and leaves some out. This sample has some 79,000 clones, with 60% to 65% found just once. The sample comprised memory CD8+ T cells sorted from blood. The subset here: CD45RO+ cells pooled with CCR7-negative TemRA cells. The receptors come from a man aged 30 to 39 in good health.

The gene calls are TRBV5-6 and TRBJ2-3; maybe TRBD2 (6 bases). CDR3 length equals 15 residues. Looked up from germline, CDR1 is SGHDT and CDR2 is YYEEEE. V was shortened by 0 bases and J by 3 bases, with 11 bases between the two germline ends. CDR3 in amino acids: CASSLALARTDTQYF. CDR3 sequence (DNA): TGTGCCAGCAGCTTGGCCCTAGCGAGGACAGATACGCAGTATTTT. Looking up the rest from reference TRBV5-6 and TRBJ2-3 gives the full variable domain: DAGVTQSPTHLIKTRGQQVTLRCSPKSGHDTVSWYQQALGQGPQFIFQYYEEEERQRGNFPDRFSGHQFPNYSSELNVNALLLGDSALYLCASSLALARTDTQYFGPGTRLTVL.

This clone was seen only a few times. This chain links TRBV28 with TRBJ2-7; TRBD1 is a possible D gene (6 bases). The V end lost 8 bases, the J end lost 4 bases, and 12 bases lay between the germline ends. CDR3 length: 12 residues. CDR1 is MDHEN, CDR2 SYDVKM, per germline. CDR3 in amino acids: CASRDIRYEQYF. Written as DNA, the CDR3 is TGTGCCAGCCGGGACATTCGATACGAGCAGTACTTC.

The chain joins TRBV5-4 to TRBJ2-5; 10 bases match TRBD1. The V gene end was trimmed by 4 bases and the J gene end by 5 bases; junction bases not matched to a gene: 8. From germline, CDR1 is SGHNT and CDR2 YYREEE (reference sequence). CDR3 length: 15 residues. This CDR3 reads CASSLTGQGVETQYF. The CDR3, as DNA: TGTGCCAGCAGCCTTACCGGACAGGGGGTGGAGACCCAGTACTTC.

This rearrangement joins TRBV18 to TRBJ2-1, with TRBD2 as a possible D gene (5 bases). The CDR3 is 16 residues long. Germline values: CDR1 KGHSH, CDR2 LQKENI. Trimming pared 5 bases from V and 4 bases from J, leaving 18 bases between. This CDR3 reads CASSLDRASRYNEQFF. Here the CDR3 DNA reads TGTGCCAGCTCATTGGATAGGGCTAGCCGGTACAATGAGCAGTTCTTC.

The chain links TRBV11-2 to TRBJ2-7; 9 bases agree with TRBD1. This CDR3 is built from 16 residues. In germline, CDR1 is SGHAT, CDR2 FQNNGV. The V segment lost 5 bases and the J segment 5 bases; nucleotides outside the gene matches: 13. The CDR3 loop is CASSRYSGTGIHEQYF. The CDR3 bases are TGTGCCAGCAGCCGTTACTCCGGGACAGGGATCCACGAGCAGTACTTC.

This chain joins TRBV19 and TRBJ2-1; the match to TRBD2 covers 13 bases. The CDR3 extends over 16 amino acids. CDR1 and CDR2 from the germline V gene are LNHDA and SQIVND (reference sequence). V shed 4 bases, J shed 1 base, and the junction held 1 base outside the gene matches. CDR3 DNA sequence: TGTGCCAGTAGTACACTAGCGGGAGGGTCCTACAATGAGCAGTTCTTC. As protein: CASSTLAGGSYNEQFF.

CDR3 DNA: TGTGCCAGGGGACAGTTCAATCAGCCCCAGCATTTT. Its translation: CARGQFNQPQHF. The rearrangement uses TRBV9 and TRBJ1-5; 7 bases map to TRBD1. The CDR3 contains 12 residues. Per the germline V gene, CDR1 is SGDLS and CDR2 is YYNGEE. With 8 bases clipped from V and 3 bases from J, the junction kept 2 bases outside the gene matches.

The genes are TRBV27 and TRBJ1-2; no reliable D call. Germline-derived CDR1 and CDR2 are MNHEY and SMNVEV (reference sequence). The CDR3 spans 14 residues. V was clipped by 6 bases and J by 6 bases, with 17 bases between them. In nucleotides, the CDR3 is TGTGCCAGCAGCGATCTACGAGGGAGTGATGGCTACACCTTC. It codes for CASSDLRGSDGYTF.

This chain joins TRBV2 and TRBJ2-1; D ambiguous. CDR1 is SNHLY and CDR2 is FYNNEI in the germline V gene. The CDR3 length is 14 residues. V was shortened by 3 bases and J by 6 bases, with 12 bases between the two germline ends. The CDR3 DNA follows: TGTGCCAGCAGTGACCCTCGTTACCCCAATGAGCAGTTCTTC. This sequence encodes CASSDPRYPNEQFF.

The chain uses TRBV29-1 and TRBJ2-7; 12 nucleotides agree with TRBD2. This CDR3 contains 13 residues. Losses at the gene ends were 6 bases for V and 6 bases for J; bases not matched to a gene: 6. The germline CDR1 and CDR2 sequences are SQVTM and ANQGSEA. CDR3 residues: CSVFGLAGLEQYF. CDR3 nucleotide sequence: TGCAGCGTCTTCGGACTAGCGGGACTCGAGCAGTACTTC.

The V and J genes are TRBV6-5 and TRBJ2-7; D remains unclear. The V end lost 2 bases, the J end lost 2 bases, and 7 bases lay between the germline ends. The CDR3 covers 13 residues. The germline V gene encodes CDR1 MNHEY and CDR2 SVGAGI. The CDR3 DNA reads as TGTGCCAGCAGTTACCAGACGACCTACGAGCAGTACTTC. Translation: CASSYQTTYEQYF.

V and J are TRBV11-3 and TRBJ1-1; no definite D call. Germline values: CDR1 SGHNT, CDR2 YENEEA. CDR3 length: 13 residues. The germline V and J ends were trimmed by 0 bases and 8 bases, with 10 bases remaining between them. Here the CDR3 reads CASSLDQIGEAFF. DNA for the CDR3: TGTGCCAGCAGCTTAGATCAGATTGGGGAAGCTTTCTTT.

V is TRBV5-6 and J is TRBJ2-7, with 7 bases aligning to TRBD1. The germline V gene has CDR1 SGHDT and CDR2 YYEEEE. V lost 4 bases, J lost 0 bases, and 16 bases stayed unmatched. CDR3 size: 18 residues. CDR3 in DNA: TGTGCCAGCAGCCCTTCCGGGACAGTATACAGGAGCTCCTACGAGCAGTACTTC. It specifies CASSPSGTVYRSSYEQYF.

The chain has TRBV5-6 and TRBJ1-5; 10 bases are a match to TRBD1. The CDR3 is 14 amino acids. V shed 3 bases and J 8 bases; nucleotides not matched to a gene: 5. Germline values: CDR1 SGHDT, CDR2 YYEEEE. The CDR3 loop is CASSSGQGWEPQHF. The CDR3 DNA reads as TGTGCCAGCAGCTCGGGACAGGGGTGGGAGCCCCAGCATTTT.

The chain uses TRBV5-5 and TRBJ1-2; TRBD1 matches 9 bases. CDR3 size: 15 residues. Germline V gene data show CDR1 as SGHKS and CDR2 as YYEKEE (reference sequence). The V segment lost 5 bases and the J segment 3 bases; nucleotides outside the gene matches: 8. CDR3 residues: CASSSGTGTYYGYTF. The CDR3 coding sequence is TGTGCCAGCAGTTCCGGGACAGGGACCTACTATGGCTACACCTTC.

The chain has TRBV5-4 and TRBJ2-3, with 8 nucleotides matching TRBD2. The CDR3 runs 13 residues. Trimming at V came to 4 bases and at J to 7 bases, leaving 5 bases not matched to a gene. The germline CDR1 and CDR2 sequences are SGHNT and YYREEE (reference sequence). The DNA for the CDR3 is TGTGCCAGCAGCGCAAGGACTAGCTATACGCAGTATTTT. This encodes CASSARTSYTQYF.

The CDR3 sequence: CASSPATGGSSNQPQHF. CDR3 DNA: TGTGCCAGCAGTCCCGCGACAGGGGGCAGTAGCAATCAGCCCCAGCATTTT. This sequence joins TRBV28 and TRBJ1-5; 10 bases are shared with TRBD1. With V trimmed by 5 bases and J by 0 bases, 7 bases remained unmatched. Germline V gene sequence: CDR1 MDHEN, CDR2 SYDVKM. The CDR3 length is 17 residues.

There are many counts of this clone. The CDR3 nucleotides read TGTGCCAGCAGCACGGGGACCCGGGGGCACACTGAAGCTTTCTTT. Protein product: CASSTGTRGHTEAFF. The chain is built from TRBV7-6 and TRBJ1-1; D may be TRBD1 (6 bases). CDR3 length equals 15 residues. V was trimmed by 5 bases and J by 3 bases, leaving 16 bases between them. The germline V gene has CDR1 SGHVS and CDR2 FNYEAQ.

The V call is TRBV27, the J call TRBJ1-2; 8 bases fit TRBD1. Trimming took 4 bases from V and 6 from J; bases not matched to a gene: 4. The germline CDR1 and CDR2 sequences are MNHEY and SMNVEV (reference sequence). The CDR3 spans 13 residues. The CDR3, as DNA: TGTGCCAGCAGTTCCACGACAGGGGATGGCTACACCTTC. It yields the protein CASSSTTGDGYTF.

The chain links TRBV30 to TRBJ2-7, with a weak D call TRBD1 (5 bases). Looked up from germline, CDR1 is GTSNPN and CDR2 is SVGIG (reference sequence). V shed 2 bases and J shed 4 bases, with 24 bases lying between them. This CDR3 region has 17 residues. CDR3 residues: CAWSITPPRRASYEQYF. The CDR3 coding sequence is TGTGCCTGGAGTATAACCCCCCCCCGCAGGGCTAGTTACGAGCAGTACTTC.

This chain links TRBV9 with TRBJ1-5, with D unresolved. This CDR3 comprises 17 residues. V lost 1 base, J lost 0 bases, and 14 bases lay in between. Germline V gene lookup returns CDR1 SGDLS and CDR2 YYNGEE. The CDR3 DNA is TGTGCCAGCAGCGTAAGGGCCAAACCAAATAGCAATCAGCCCCAGCATTTT. Protein sequence: CASSVRAKPNSNQPQHF. Full variable domain (missing parts from reference TRBV9 and TRBJ1-5): DSGVTQTPKHLITATGQRVTLRCSPRSGDLSVYWYQQSLDQGLQFLIQYYNGEERAKGNILERFSAQQFPDLHSELNLSSLELGDSALYFCASSVRAKPNSNQPQHFGDGTRLSIL.

This sequence joins TRBV11-2 and TRBJ2-3, with 9 bases matching TRBD2. The CDR3 is 18 amino acids. CDR1 and CDR2 from the germline V gene are SGHAT and FQNNGV. The trim removed 4 bases at V and 5 bases at J, leaving 16 bases unmatched. The CDR3 nucleotides read TGTGCCAGCAGCTCCCGGTCCATGCGGGAGGGCCTTGGAGATACGCAGTATTTT. Translated, it gives CASSSRSMREGLGDTQYF.

Many counts were recorded for this clone. This sample also contains other DNA sequences that code for the same CDR3. The rearrangement joins TRBV9 to TRBJ2-7; no clear D gene. Trimming stripped 4 bases from V and 0 bases from J, with 11 bases between. The CDR3 contains 14 residues. Germline loops: CDR1 SGDLS, CDR2 YYNGEE. The CDR3 protein is CASSPRLFSYEQYF. The CDR3 DNA reads as TGTGCCAGCAGCCCCCGGTTATTCTCCTACGAGCAGTACTTC.

The rearrangement uses TRBV29-1 and TRBJ2-5; D uncertain. The CDR3 runs to 12 residues. V was trimmed by 6 bases and J by 5 bases, leaving 13 bases between them. The V gene's germline CDR1 is SQVTM and CDR2 ANQGSEA. Here the CDR3 reads CSVASPSETQYF. CDR3 DNA sequence: TGCAGCGTCGCCAGCCCGTCGGAGACCCAGTACTTC.

Comments on this clone: One junction end does not reproduce the germline sequence, and a read error may be involved. The gene calls are TRBV7-7 and TRBJ2-1; D is undetermined. This CDR3 comprises 15 residues. The germline gives CDR1 SSHAT, CDR2 FNYEAQ (reference sequence). CDR3 bases: TGTGCTAGCAGCTTTGGCCCCAGCTCCTACAATGAGCAGTTCTTC. Translating gives CASSFGPSSYNEQFF.